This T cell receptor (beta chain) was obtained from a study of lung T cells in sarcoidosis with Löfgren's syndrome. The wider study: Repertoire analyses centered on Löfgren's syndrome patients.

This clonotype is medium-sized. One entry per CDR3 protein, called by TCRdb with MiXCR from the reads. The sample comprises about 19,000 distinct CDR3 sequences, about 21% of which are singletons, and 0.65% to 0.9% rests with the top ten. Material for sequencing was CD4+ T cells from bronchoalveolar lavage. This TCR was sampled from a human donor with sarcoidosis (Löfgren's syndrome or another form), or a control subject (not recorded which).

The CDR3 protein is CASSVPGASETQYF. CDR3 DNA sequence: TGTGCCAGCAGTGTTCCGGGGGCTAGTGAGACCCAGTACTTC. This chain uses TRBV25-1 with TRBJ2-5; D might be TRBD1 or TRBD2, each matching 6 bases. Per the germline V gene, CDR1 is MGHDK and CDR2 is SYGVNS. The CDR3 runs 14 residues. V lost 4 bases to trimming and J lost 5 bases, with 14 bases between them. The full variable domain, with the rest looked up from reference TRBV25-1 and TRBJ2-5, is EADIYQTPRYLVIGTGKKITLECSQTMGHDKMYWYQQDPGMELHLIHYSYGVNSTEKGDLSSESTVSRIRTEHFPLTLESARPSHTSQYLCASSVPGASETQYFGPGTRLLVL.